Sequencing of this T cell receptor beta chain was carried out in a study of vaccination and CD4 T cells after COVID-19. Study-level information: It was a median roughly 100 days after diagnosis, with a range of 35 to 161, that post-COVID samples were drawn.

The sample's treatment: approximately 10-day PBMC culture with coronavirus spike peptide pools or control peptides (ViraFEST assay). Before the COVID-19 pandemic (2011-2018), CD4+ T cells were obtained from the unexposed donor. This clonotype was detected only a few times. The antigen remains unidentified. There are 13 residues in the CDR3. Germline assignment: CDR1 MNHEY and CDR2 SVGAGI. Trimming shortened V by 2 bases and J by 5 bases, and 8 bases separated the two germline ends. Scientists ran DNA taken from cultured CD4+ T cells through the Oncomine TCR Beta short-read assay for sequencing. Someone extracted genomic DNA from cultured CD4+ T cells. One entry per CDR3 protein results from TCRdb running MiXCR on the PCR reads. This table holds some 12,000 distinct CDR3 sequences, about 28% found once.

The source is a human donor in good health. Sequencing input: CD4+ T cells from blood, cultured in vitro. The chain links TRBV6-5 to TRBJ2-3; perhaps TRBD2 as D (5 bases). The CDR3 spells CASSYGLGDTQYF. CDR3 DNA: TGTGCCAGCAGTTACGGACTCGGAGATACGCAGTATTTT.